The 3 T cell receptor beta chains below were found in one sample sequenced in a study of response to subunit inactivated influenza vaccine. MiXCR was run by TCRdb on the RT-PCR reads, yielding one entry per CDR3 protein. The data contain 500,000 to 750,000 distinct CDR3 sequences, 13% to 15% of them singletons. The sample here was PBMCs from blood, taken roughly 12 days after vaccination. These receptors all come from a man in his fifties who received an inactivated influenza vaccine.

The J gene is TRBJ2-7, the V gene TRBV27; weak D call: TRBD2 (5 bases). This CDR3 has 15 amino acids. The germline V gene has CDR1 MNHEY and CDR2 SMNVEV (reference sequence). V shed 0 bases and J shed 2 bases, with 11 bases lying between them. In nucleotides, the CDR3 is TGTGCCAGCAGTTTATCAGTGGGAGAGACCTACGAGCAGTACTTC. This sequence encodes CASSLSVGETYEQYF.

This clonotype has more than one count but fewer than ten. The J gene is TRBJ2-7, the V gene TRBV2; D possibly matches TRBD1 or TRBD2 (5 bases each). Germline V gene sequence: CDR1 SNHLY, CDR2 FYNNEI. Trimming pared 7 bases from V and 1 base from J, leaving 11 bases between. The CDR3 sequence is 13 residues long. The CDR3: CASNRDGSYEQYF. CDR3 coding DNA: TGTGCCAGCAATAGGGACGGTTCCTACGAGCAGTACTTC. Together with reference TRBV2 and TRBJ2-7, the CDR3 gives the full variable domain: EPEVTQTPSHQVTQMGQEVILRCVPISNHLYFYWYRQILGQKVEFLVSFYNNEISEKSEIFDDQFSVERPDGSNFTLKIRSTKLEDSAMYFCASNRDGSYEQYFGPGTRLTVT.

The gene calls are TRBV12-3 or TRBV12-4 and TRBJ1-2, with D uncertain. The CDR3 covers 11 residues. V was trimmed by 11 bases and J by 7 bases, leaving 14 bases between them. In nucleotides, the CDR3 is TGTGCCGCGGGTCCTCCTTTTGGCTACACCTTC. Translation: CAAGPPFGYTF.